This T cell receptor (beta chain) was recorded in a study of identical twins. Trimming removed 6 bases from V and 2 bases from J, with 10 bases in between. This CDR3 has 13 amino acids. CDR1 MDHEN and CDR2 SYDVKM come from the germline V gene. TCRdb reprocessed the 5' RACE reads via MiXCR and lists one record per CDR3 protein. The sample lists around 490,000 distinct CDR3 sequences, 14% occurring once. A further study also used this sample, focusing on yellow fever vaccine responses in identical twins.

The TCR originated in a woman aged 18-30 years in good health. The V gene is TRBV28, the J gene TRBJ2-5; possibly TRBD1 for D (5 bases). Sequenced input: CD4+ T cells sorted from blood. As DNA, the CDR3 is TGTGCCAGCAGGGATGGGGCGCAAGAGACCCAGTACTTC. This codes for CASRDGAQETQYF.